Listed below are T cell receptor beta chains from one sample, sequenced in a study of blood T cells in healthy people across ages. TCRdb reprocessed the 5' RACE reads with MiXCR, giving one entry per CDR3 protein. The sample carries 1.8 million or so distinct CDR3 sequences, about two fifths recorded once. Input material: blood. The receptors were gathered from a human donor in good health. The CDR3 runs from the conserved cysteine through the conserved F or W. The order of the fields is D gene, clone size, V gene, J gene, CDR3 protein, CDR3 DNA. D genes are given only for firm matches. Clone size is not always given. Where it is, it says once, few, many or a class for expanded clones.

>.|few|TRBV28|TRBJ2-3
CASYIPSTDTQYF
TGTGCCAGTTATATACCCAGCACAGATACGCAGTATTTT
>TRBD1|once|TRBV29-1|TRBJ2-1
CSVGQGASYNEQFF
TGCAGCGTTGGACAGGGAGCCTCCTACAATGAGCAGTTCTTC
>.|few|TRBV28|TRBJ1-2
CASSSGTLPYGYTF
TGTGCCAGCAGTTCCGGGACACTCCCGTATGGCTACACCTTC
>TRBD2|.|TRBV6-1|TRBJ2-3
CASSPTSGGAADTQYF
TGTGCCAGCAGTCCAACTAGCGGGGGGGCCGCAGATACGCAGTATTTT
>.|.|TRBV13|TRBJ2-7
CASSLPDRPYEQYF
TGTGCCAGCAGCTTACCGGACAGACCCTACGAGCAGTACTTC
>TRBD2|.|TRBV3-1|TRBJ2-5
CASSQGSSGGQETQYF
TGTGCCAGCAGCCAGGGGTCTAGCGGGGGGCAAGAGACCCAGTACTTC
>.|.|TRBV6-5|TRBJ2-7
CASSYTGNIYEQYF
TGTGCCAGCAGTTACACCGGGAATATTTACGAGCAGTACTTC
>.|.|TRBV2|TRBJ1-1
CASSDGKRNTEAFF
TGTGCCAGCAGTGATGGGAAAAGGAACACTGAAGCTTTCTTT
>.|few|TRBV5-1|TRBJ2-1
CASSLGQGIQNEQFF
TGCGCCAGCAGCTTGGGGCAGGGGATTCAGAATGAGCAGTTCTTC
>TRBD1|.|TRBV2|TRBJ2-7
CASRAGQGAYEQYF
TGTGCCAGCAGAGCTGGACAGGGGGCTTACGAGCAGTACTTC
>.|few|TRBV6-6|TRBJ1-2
CASTPPDSNYGYTF
TGTGCCAGCACCCCCCCCGACAGTAACTATGGCTACACCTTC